The 16 T cell receptor beta chains below all came from one sample that was sequenced in a study of cytomegalovirus exposure and HLA in healthy donors (dated by TCRdb to 2017 to 2019). Preparation of the library involved the immunoSEQ multiplex PCR assay. For the multiplex PCR, a mixture combining 60 forward primers for TCR Vbeta segments and 13 reverse primers for TCR Jbeta segments was used. Held by TCRdb, this immuneACCESS table contains in-frame sequences only and omits some clones. Under half of the omission traces to an unresolved V gene where checked; the cause of the rest is unknown. The sample table holds under 300,000 clones, of which roughly 85% were seen once. Clones ranked in the top ten supply around 4% of the sample. Sequenced material: PBMCs. All receptors come from a man aged 40-55 years in good health and CMV-seropositive.

The genes are TRBV7-2 and TRBJ2-1; maybe TRBD1 (6 bases). Germline V gene lookup returns CDR1 SGHTA and CDR2 FQGNSA. V dropped 3 bases and J dropped 3 bases, with 12 bases sitting between them. This CDR3 comprises 15 residues. The CDR3 spells CASSFPTGSYNEQFF. For the CDR3, the DNA is TGTGCCAGCAGCTTCCCGACAGGCAGCTACAATGAGCAGTTCTTC.

The chain carries TRBV29-1 and TRBJ2-7; 16 bases are a match to TRBD2. Trimming cost V 6 bases and J 2 bases; bases outside gene matches: 7. The CDR3 contains 16 residues. Germline lookup yields CDR1 SQVTM and CDR2 ANQGSEA. The CDR3: CSVGGTSGRETYEQYF. The CDR3 DNA reads as TGCAGCGTCGGAGGGACTAGCGGGAGGGAGACCTACGAGCAGTACTTC.

V gene TRBV7-8 combines with J gene TRBJ2-7; TRBD1 might be the D (5 bases). This CDR3 spans 12 amino acids. The germline V and J ends were trimmed by 6 bases and 4 bases, with 10 bases remaining between them. The germline CDR1 and CDR2 sequences are SGHVS and FQNEAQ. The CDR3 nucleotides are TGTGCCAGCAGGCCCTCAGGGTACGAGCAGTACTTC. As protein: CASRPSGYEQYF.

This CDR3 reads CASSSGGGARYEQYF. The CDR3 DNA follows: TGTGCCAGCAGTTCGGGAGGGGGGGCACGCTACGAGCAGTACTTC. The genes are TRBV28 and TRBJ2-7, with TRBD2 matching 8 bases. The CDR3 consists of 15 residues. From germline, CDR1 is MDHEN and CDR2 SYDVKM. The J segment lost 3 bases and the V segment lost 4 bases, leaving 8 bases of the junction unmatched.

This rearrangement joins TRBV7-3 to TRBJ1-1; D might be TRBD1 (5 bases). This CDR3 spans 14 amino acids. V was clipped by 2 bases and J by 8 bases, with 15 bases between them. Germline V gives CDR1 SGHTA, CDR2 FQGTGA. CDR3 bases: TGTGCCAGCAGCTTAGATACGGAGACAGCCGAAGCTTTCTTT. It yields the protein CASSLDTETAEAFF.

The V and J genes are TRBV5-1 and TRBJ1-1, with 12 bases lining up with TRBD1. Germline-derived CDR1 and CDR2 are SGHRS and YFSETQ. The CDR3 contains 17 residues. V trimming: 0 bases; J trimming: 6 bases; junction bases outside the gene matches: 9. Here the CDR3 reads CASSLGGGTGGKAEAFF. The CDR3 nucleotides are TGCGCCAGCAGCTTGGGCGGTGGGACAGGGGGCAAGGCTGAAGCTTTCTTT.

The chain joins TRBV29-1 to TRBJ2-5; TRBD1 matches 8 bases. Losses at the gene ends were 6 bases for V and 1 base for J; bases not matched to a gene: 4. The CDR3 consists of 13 residues. The germline gives CDR1 SQVTM, CDR2 ANQGSEA. The CDR3 sequence: CSVADRVQETQYF. CDR3 coding DNA: TGCAGCGTAGCGGACAGGGTCCAAGAGACCCAGTACTTC.

J is TRBJ2-7 and V is TRBV7-9, with D perhaps TRBD1 (5 bases). This CDR3 contains 13 residues. Trimming stripped 3 bases from V and 2 bases from J, with 8 bases between. Germline V CDR1 and CDR2: SEHNR, FQNEAQ (reference sequence). The DNA for the CDR3 is TGTGCCAGCAGCTTGGACACAGCCTACGAGCAGTACTTC. Its translation: CASSLDTAYEQYF. Drawing the rest from reference TRBV7-9 and TRBJ2-7, the complete variable domain is DTGVSQNPRHKITKRGQNVTFRCDPISEHNRLYWYRQTLGQGPEFLTYFQNEAQLEKSRLLSDRFSAERPKGSFSTLEIQRTEQGDSAMYLCASSLDTAYEQYFGPGTRLTVT.

This chain connects TRBV18 to TRBJ1-1; 7 bases match TRBD1. The junction had 5 bases not matched to a gene; V was cut back by 4 bases and J by 3 bases. The CDR3 is 14 residues long. Germline-derived CDR1 and CDR2 are KGHSH and LQKENI. The CDR3 is CASSRQGTDTEAFF. CDR3 nucleotides: TGTGCCAGCTCACGACAGGGTACGGACACTGAAGCTTTCTTT.

The chain links TRBV9 to TRBJ2-7; tentative D call: TRBD2 (5 bases). Trimming shortened V by 1 base and J by 2 bases, and 10 bases separated the two germline ends. The V gene's germline CDR1 is SGDLS and CDR2 YYNGEE. The CDR3 covers 14 residues. CDR3 DNA: TGTGCCAGCAGCGTAACTGGCGGGCCCTACGAGCAGTACTTC. Its protein product is CASSVTGGPYEQYF.

CDR3 sequence reads: CATTQGTYNSPLHF. For the CDR3, the DNA is TGTGCCACAACACAGGGGACATATAATTCACCCCTCCACTTT. The genes are TRBV10-3 and TRBJ1-6; the match to TRBD1 covers 7 bases. Germline loops: CDR1 ENHRY, CDR2 SYGVKD. The CDR3 length is 14 residues. V shed 10 bases and J 4 bases; nucleotides not matched to a gene: 7.

The chain employs TRBV19 and TRBJ1-5, with 8 nucleotides matching TRBD1. This CDR3 contains 15 residues. Looked up from germline, CDR1 is LNHDA and CDR2 is SQIVND (reference sequence). With 7 bases clipped from V and 6 bases from J, the junction kept 11 bases outside the gene matches. The CDR3 coding sequence is TGTGCCAGTACGGACCTAGACAGGGGAAGTCAGCCCCAGCATTTT. This encodes CASTDLDRGSQPQHF.

The chain links TRBV7-9 to TRBJ2-3; 10 bases are a match to TRBD2. The CDR3 consists of 16 residues. After removal of 0 bases from V and 7 bases from J, the junction contained 7 bases not matched to a gene. Germline V CDR1 and CDR2: SEHNR, FQNEAQ (reference sequence). Here the CDR3 DNA reads TGTGCCAGCAGCTTAGCGGCTAGCGGGAGAGGAAATACGCAGTATTTT. Translated, it gives CASSLAASGRGNTQYF. Full variable domain (outside the CDR3, taken from reference TRBV7-9 and TRBJ2-3): DTGVSQNPRHKITKRGQNVTFRCDPISEHNRLYWYRQTLGQGPEFLTYFQNEAQLEKSRLLSDRFSAERPKGSFSTLEIQRTEQGDSAMYLCASSLAASGRGNTQYFGPGTRLTVL.

V and J are TRBV5-6 and TRBJ1-3, with 7 bases that match TRBD1. CDR1 and CDR2 from the germline V gene are SGHDT and YYEEEE. The CDR3 covers 15 residues. V was pared by 4 bases and J by 2 bases, with 6 bases of the junction left unmatched. The CDR3 protein is CASSGGTDPGNTIYF. The CDR3, as DNA: TGTGCCAGCAGCGGTGGGACAGACCCTGGAAACACCATATATTTT.

The chain employs TRBV5-1 and TRBJ2-7; D gene ambiguous. V lost 0 bases, J lost 1 base, and 8 bases lay in between. The CDR3 extends over 14 amino acids. Germline CDR1 and CDR2: SGHRS and YFSETQ. CDR3 in DNA: TGCGCCAGCAGCTTGGGCGGTTTTTCCTACGAGCAGTACTTC. Amino acid sequence: CASSLGGFSYEQYF.

This clone was counted a few times. CDR3 region: CASRINLAYGYTF. As DNA, the CDR3 is TGTGCCAGCAGGATAAACCTGGCTTATGGCTACACCTTC. The chain recombines TRBV28 with TRBJ1-2; unclear D gene. The V and J ends lost 6 bases and 5 bases respectively, with 13 bases between them. CDR1 is MDHEN, CDR2 SYDVKM, per germline. The CDR3 covers 13 residues.